The entry below gives a single TCR beta chain sequence along with its context. This clone was detected a few times. Its antigen is currently not known. The input lacks base qualities; no much larger clone sits a single base away. The cohort was made up of 500 to 800 healthy bone marrow donors. At the time of sampling, all cohort members were nominally healthy, though unrecorded immune exposures were likely present. The donor was CMV seropositive and was included in the group of 290 or so seropositive cohort members. A peripheral blood sample was provided by each donor, and peripheral blood mononuclear cells were used for TCR beta sequencing. Genomic DNA extraction from the blood cell samples was performed with the Qiagen DNeasy Blood Extraction Kit. The data belong to a study of cytomegalovirus exposure and HLA in healthy donors (dated by TCRdb to the late 2010s). For the wider study: An earlier analysis of some 600 of the donors reported around 280 Gb of sequence data and 117 million unique TCR beta sequences obtained from around 170 million T cells. Roughly 310 gigabases of sequencing data and approximately 80 million unique TCR sequences were included in an early release covering around 650 HLA-typed donors. Of the approximately 400 genotyped donors, roughly 85% fell in the genetic ancestry cluster associated with self-reported Caucasian donors. The study was designed to test whether signatures of past pathogen exposure could be identified by cataloging public T cell receptors. The study used immunosequencing to profile the T cell repertoires of 666 subjects and linked those repertoires to cytomegalovirus serostatus. A separate validation cohort of over a hundred different subjects was used in addition to the 666-subject first cohort. To predict cytomegalovirus infection status, the study combined high-throughput TCR immunosequencing, statistical association of individual TCRs with disease status, and machine learning. In a later analysis, previously published TCR beta repertoires from about 670 donors were re-analyzed and high-resolution HLA genotyping was added so that TCR occurrence patterns could be studied. Rather than drawing on any new phenotypic data, the later analysis identified candidate immune exposures from TCR beta sequences and the way those sequences occurred across donors. An earlier analysis of approximately 500 of the donors applied high-throughput TCR beta sequencing to assess whether each TCR beta V gene segment acted as functional or pseudogenic. Donor age, sex, ethnicity and CMV serostatus were collected together with the repertoire data. A later genetic analysis took genome-wide SNP genotypes for about three fifths of the roughly 700 donors and used that subset as a discovery cohort. Every discovery cohort repertoire had been produced on one sequencing platform. Class I and class II HLA loci were covered by the typing at four-digit resolution. Typing coverage varied by locus: roughly 629-640 donors for A, B, C, DRB1 and DQB1; approximately 560 for DQA1; more than 600 for DPA1; approximately 450 for DPB1. Four or five DR-DQ haplotypes were handled as single units for association and clustering because linkage in the cohort was strong. Across 398 genotyped donors of the cohort, an average of about 240,000 unique TCR beta nucleotide sequences per donor were sequenced, and around 19% of those sequences were non-productive. The full study reports these points: Correlated functional status among segregating V segments might reflect linkage disequilibrium, but an unknown experimental factor could not be ruled out. In this cohort, only TCR beta chains were sequenced, and detectable features were limited by the absence of alpha or paired-chain data. In vitro tests confirmed that a few of the cytomegalovirus-associated TCR beta chains recognize cytomegalovirus antigens. While some public TCRs were present in many individuals, most TCR sequences turned up only very rarely across donors. In a later analysis, HLA-associated TCR beta chains showed more clonal expansion and lower generation probabilities than non-associated chains that were equally common. The sequencing pipeline was judged likely to have produced a cluster of highly shared sequence variants as a technical artifact. A further reported finding was that TCR beta sequences accurately predicted the HLA-A and HLA-B alleles for most subjects in the first cohort. According to a later genetic analysis, donors in an Asian-associated ancestry cluster had fewer N-insertions in productive TCRs than the roughly 670-donor mean. Roughly uniform sequencing depth across donors was assumed in presence/absence analyses, although this assumption may not hold. In an earlier analysis of 587 of the donors, most TCR beta V segments appeared in productive rearrangements about 87% or about 30% of the time, broadly matching IMGT annotations. An association between a missense DCLRE1C variant and V-gene and J-gene trimming of TCR beta chains was found in a later genetic analysis and replicated in an independent cohort. The classifier was reported to diagnose cytomegalovirus status with high specificity and sensitivity in both the original cohort and the validation cohort. Most CMV-associated TCR beta chains appeared to be HLA-restricted in a later analysis, and the HLA associations seemed to be driven largely by CMV exposure. Because HLA typing was unavailable for some donors at each locus, only the typed subset was used in association tests. At a false discovery rate of 0.05, a later analysis linked 16,000 or so TCR beta sequences to specific HLA alleles. Because counts were too low, about 18 rarely observed V segments, including chromosome 9 orphons, were excluded from the earlier analysis of roughly 580 of the donors. The authors suggested that the approach could potentially be generalized to other disease states and immunological phenotypes. According to a later analysis, parvovirus B19, influenza, CMV and Epstein-Barr virus appeared linked to several top co-occurrence clusters. The only immune exposure information available for the cohort was CMV serostatus. The study listed 164 TCR beta chains as associated with cytomegalovirus. In a later analysis, TCR association rates were found to vary across HLA loci, with the most associated TCRs seen for DRB1 alleles and the fewest for HLA-C alleles. When HLA alleles, especially DR and DQ, strongly co-occurred, attributing TCR associations to individual alleles was difficult.

Libraries were constructed by the immunoSEQ multiplex PCR assay. A mixture of 60 forward primers for TCR Vbeta segments and 13 reverse primers for TCR Jbeta segments was used in the multiplex PCR. A multiplex PCR assay on genomic DNA amplified the CDR3 region of rearranged TCR beta genes. The amplified TCR beta libraries were sequenced on the Illumina HiSeq System as 87-base-pair reads. The published analysis was carried out like this. A later analysis tallied 80 million to 95 million unique TCR beta chains across the 610 or so repertoires, and roughly 11 million of those chains were shared by two or more donors. Raw reads were error-corrected and collapsed into unique sequences by a nearest-neighbor algorithm in which closely related sequences were merged to remove PCR and sequencing errors. To assign V, D and J gene segments, CDR3 sequences were aligned to IMGT reference sequences. For a sequence to be retained, a match of at least six nucleotides was required to both a V gene segment and a J gene segment. A rearrangement was called productive if the CDR3 had no stop codons and remained in frame with V and J, and every other rearrangement was called non-productive. Following IMGT convention, CDR3 was defined as the stretch from the second conserved V-encoded cysteine to the conserved J-encoded phenylalanine. The earlier analysis of about 500 of the donors excluded sequences that lacked an unambiguous match to a single V gene segment. In an earlier analysis of about 590 of the donors, a V segment was called functional when productive rearrangements were above 56.7%, and segregating when the standard deviation between donors exceeded 5%. To diagnose cytomegalovirus status from the catalog of TCR beta chain sequences, a statistical classification framework was built. In a later analysis, V and J genes were assigned by comparing TCR nucleotide sequences against IMGT/GENE-DB human TR gene sequences. In a later analysis, CDR3 sequences and most-parsimonious VDJ recombination scenarios were assigned using the TCRdist pipeline. A later analysis defined each TCR beta chain by its CDR3 amino acid sequence plus V-gene family, and excluded reads lacking a unique V-gene family. A later analysis removed 450 to 600 highly shared, low-generation-probability nucleotide sequences to deal with suspected cross-contamination and a sequencing artifact. A later analysis calculated a clonal expansion index for each public chain from normalized within-repertoire ranks of inferred template counts. In a later analysis, generation probabilities were computed using a VDJ recombination model fitted to out-of-frame rearrangements, and the results were checked against IGoR. A later analysis scored TCR-TCR, TCR-HLA and TCR-CMV co-occurrence with hypergeometric tests, applying a repertoire-size bias correction to TCR pairs. To estimate false discovery rates, a later analysis permuted the HLA or CMV assignments 20 times. In a later analysis, co-occurring TCRs were grouped with DBSCAN, and TCRdist sequence similarity was added when clustering was performed within HLA-allele-positive subsets. For co-occurrence clustering, repertoires with fewer than 30,000 or more than 120,000 public chains were excluded, along with roughly five repertoires with anomalous nucleotide sharing. TCRdb obtained this table from immuneACCESS and retained in-frame rearrangements with V and J assigned. These tables miss some clones; where compared with another copy, unresolved V genes account for less than half of the shortfall, and the remainder is unexplained. V, J and clone size are taken as reported in that table, and D and trimming were inferred from the DNA itself. Counted in this sample were about 160,000 clones; 65% to 85% of them appeared once. The ten top clones hold about 2.9% of the sample.

This TCR derives from a woman in her 50s in good health and CMV-seropositive. Sequencing was performed on PBMCs.

The CDR3 protein is CASSRAGGHETQYF. The nucleotide sequence is given as TGTGCCAGCAGCCGAGCGGGGGGGCATGAGACCCAGTACTTC. The chain was built from TRBV14 and TRBJ2-5; 10 middle bases align to TRBD2. CDR3 length: 14 amino acids, cysteine to phenylalanine. Only the CDR3 portion is preserved as DNA: 42 bases, with reading frame beginning at the first base. The germline V gene encodes CDR1 SGHDN and CDR2 FVKESK. Clipping removes 4 bases from V and 5 bases from J, with 4 as the unmatched junction base count.